This is a list of T cell receptor beta chains from one sample in a study of blood T cells in healthy people across ages. MiXCR, run by TCRdb on the 5' RACE reads, gives a single entry per CDR3 protein. This table holds under 2,000,000 distinct CDR3 sequences, around half found once. The sample comprised blood. These receptor sequences come from a woman aged 40 to 49 in good health. CDR3s include the opening cysteine and the closing phenylalanine or tryptophan. D genes are given only for firm matches. Clone size, where shown, is once, few, many, or a class for clones that have expanded.

V	D	J	size	DNA	CDR3
TRBV7-2	.	TRBJ1-4	.	TGTGCCAGCAGTTTGGGGAGACTTAATGAAAAACTGTTTTTT	CASSLGRLNEKLFF
TRBV5-1	TRBD1	TRBJ1-1	.	TGCGCCAGCAGTTTACAGGGGTTTGGTGAAGCTTTCTTT	CASSLQGFGEAFF
TRBV5-6	TRBD1	TRBJ2-1	.	TGTGCCAGCAGCTTTGGGGGACAGAATGAGCAGTTCTTC	CASSFGGQNEQFF
TRBV27	.	TRBJ2-5	.	TGTGCCAGCAGTCATACGGGACGCGTAGACATCCAAGAGACCCAGTACTTC	CASSHTGRVDIQETQYF
TRBV6-6	.	TRBJ1-2	.	TGTGCCAGCAGTTACGGATACGGACGGGACTATGGCTACACCTTC	CASSYGYGRDYGYTF
TRBV4-2	.	TRBJ2-2	.	TGTGCCAGCAGCCCAAGACGTTTGGGTGCAAACACCGGGGAGCTGTTTTTT	CASSPRRLGANTGELFF
TRBV6-6	.	TRBJ2-1	.	TGTGCCAGCAGTTACTCGCTGGAGAGCTCCTACAATGAGCAGTTCTTC	CASSYSLESSYNEQFF
TRBV4-2	TRBD1	TRBJ2-1	.	TGTGCCAGCAGCCGCAACCCGGACAGGAGCTCCTACAATGAGCAGTTCTTC	CASSRNPDRSSYNEQFF
TRBV6-5	.	TRBJ1-2	few	TGTGCCAGCAGTTACTCGGCGGGGGCGCGGGGCTACACCTTC	CASSYSAGARGYTF
TRBV10-1	.	TRBJ2-6	.	TGCGCCAGCAGTGCCCCGAGGTACTCTGGGACCAACGTCCTGACTTTC	CASSAPRYSGTNVLTF
TRBV12-3/TRBV12-4	TRBD1	TRBJ2-7	many	TGTGCCAGCAGGACGGGACAGGGCTCCTACGAGCAGTACTTC	CASRTGQGSYEQYF
TRBV11-1	.	TRBJ1-1	.	TGTGCCAGCAGCTTCCTTGACACCTTGAACACTGAAGCTTTCTTT	CASSFLDTLNTEAFF
TRBV7-9	.	TRBJ2-7	.	TGTGCCAGCGATCCTAATGGGGGCGACGAGCAGTACTTC	CASDPNGGDEQYF
TRBV27	TRBD1	TRBJ2-7	.	TGTGCCAGCAGTACCTCCGGACAGGGGAATGAGCAGTACTTC	CASSTSGQGNEQYF
TRBV4-2	.	TRBJ1-2	many	TGTGCCAGCAGCCAATTGGACTATGGCTACACCTTC	CASSQLDYGYTF
TRBV6-2/TRBV6-3	.	TRBJ2-1	.	TGTGCCAGCAGTTACTCGATGAAGGGGTCATACCATTTGGATGTGCAGTTCTTC	CASSYSMKGSYHLDVQFF
TRBV5-1	TRBD1	TRBJ2-7	few	TGCGCCAGCAGCCGGGAGGAGGACAGGGGTTACGAGCAGTACTTC	CASSREEDRGYEQYF
TRBV9	TRBD1	TRBJ1-2	.	TGTGCCAGCAGCGACGGGGACAGGGGAGACTATGGCCACACCTTC	CASSDGDRGDYGHTF
TRBV2	.	TRBJ2-5	.	TGTGCCAGCAGACCCATAACAGGGCAAGAGACCCAGTACTTC	CASRPITGQETQYF
TRBV6-2/TRBV6-3	TRBD1	TRBJ2-5	few	TGTGCCAGCAGTCCCCGGGACAGGGGCATGACCCAGTACTTC	CASSPRDRGMTQYF
TRBV5-1	TRBD1	TRBJ1-6	.	TGCGCCAGCAGCTCGGATGGGACAGGGGTAGGATCACCCCTCCACTTT	CASSSDGTGVGSPLHF
TRBV24-1	TRBD2	TRBJ2-1	once	TGTGCCACCAGTGATGGGCGCGGGGGGTACAATGAGCAGTTCTTC	CATSDGRGGYNEQFF
TRBV10-3	.	TRBJ2-5	.	TGTGCCATCAGTGTTACAGGGGAGACCCAGTACTTC	CAISVTGETQYF
TRBV29-1	TRBD2	TRBJ2-7	.	TGCAGCGTTGTGGACACCGGGGGGGCTGGAGCCTACGAGCAGTACTTC	CSVVDTGGAGAYEQYF
TRBV5-1	.	TRBJ2-4	few	TGCGCCAGCAGCTTGGCTCGGGCCCCAGAAGGCATTCAGTACTTC	CASSLARAPEGIQYF
TRBV11-2	TRBD2	TRBJ2-3	.	TGTGCCAACAGCGAGTCGGCCCCGGGGGGGCCATTAGATACGCAGTATTTT	CANSESAPGGPLDTQYF
TRBV4-2	.	TRBJ2-6	few	TGTGCCAGCAGTTCCAACCCTGAATCTGGGGCCAACGTCCTGACTTTC	CASSSNPESGANVLTF
TRBV6-1	TRBD2	TRBJ2-7	once	TGTGCCAGCAGTGAAGATGAGCGGGAGATCCAGTACTTC	CASSEDEREIQYF
TRBV7-2	.	TRBJ1-5	.	TGTGCCAGCAGCTTAGTAGCGGAAGGGAGCAATCAGCCCCAGCATTTT	CASSLVAEGSNQPQHF
TRBV7-9	TRBD1	TRBJ2-5	.	TGTGCCAGCAGCTTCTGGACAGGGCGGCAGTACTTC	CASSFWTGRQYF
TRBV5-6	TRBD1	TRBJ2-1	.	TGTGCCAGCAGCTTTTGGACAGGGTTAGTTGGTGAGCAGTTCTTC	CASSFWTGLVGEQFF
TRBV7-3	TRBD1	TRBJ2-4	.	TGTGCCAGCAGCTTCCAGGGGGCCAGCATTCAGTACTTC	CASSFQGASIQYF
TRBV7-9	TRBD1	TRBJ1-2	.	TGTGCCAGCAGCTCCGGACAAGCAGGCAGGGGGACCTATGGCTACACCTTC	CASSSGQAGRGTYGYTF
TRBV27	.	TRBJ2-3	.	TGTGCCAGCAGACCCAATTTAAGGGGCAGGATTCCAGATACGCAGTATTTT	CASRPNLRGRIPDTQYF
TRBV5-6	.	TRBJ2-1	.	TGTGCCAGCAGCGGAGAAAGTAGGGGATACAATGAGCAGTTCTTC	CASSGESRGYNEQFF
TRBV20-1	.	TRBJ2-5	.	TGCAGTGCCCCAGCCGTCTGGGGTAGGGAGACCCAGTACTTC	CSAPAVWGRETQYF
TRBV12-3/TRBV12-4	.	TRBJ1-5	.	TGTGCCAGCAGTTTAGTTTCCGGGGACAAAATCCAGCATTTT	CASSLVSGDKIQHF
TRBV7-9	.	TRBJ1-1	.	TGTGCCAGCAGCTTAGCGAGAGGGCAGAACACTGAAGCTTTCTTT	CASSLARGQNTEAFF
TRBV6-2/TRBV6-3	.	TRBJ2-3	.	TGTGCCAGCAGTTTCCCGGGCAGGCTCCCGGGCACAGATACGCAGTATTTT	CASSFPGRLPGTDTQYF
TRBV27	TRBD1	TRBJ2-6	.	TGTGCCAGCAGGCCCCGGGACAGGGATTCTGGGGCCAACGTCCTGACTTTC	CASRPRDRDSGANVLTF
TRBV29-1	TRBD1	TRBJ2-5	few	TGCAGCGTTGAGACAGGGGACGGAGAGACCCAGTACTTC	CSVETGDGETQYF
TRBV29-1	.	TRBJ2-1	.	TGCAGCGTCCGACAAGGGCCTCAACTGTTCTTC	CSVRQGPQLFF
TRBV24-1	.	TRBJ2-6	.	TGTGCCACCAGTGTAGGGAGCTCTGGGGCCAACGTCCTGACTTTC	CATSVGSSGANVLTF
TRBV2	.	TRBJ2-1	.	TGTGCCAGCAGCACTCCCTTAGGGGGGAGCGCCTTCAATGAGCAGTTCTTC	CASSTPLGGSAFNEQFF
TRBV7-2	.	TRBJ2-1	many	TGTGCCAGCAGCTCAAGCGGGACAGATTACAATGAGCAGTTCTTC	CASSSSGTDYNEQFF